The rows below give T cell receptor beta chains drawn from one sample of a study of blood T cell repertoires in COVID-19. Assay: immunoSEQ multiplex PCR; the TCRdb copy retains only in-frame clones and omits some. Found here are roughly 320,000 clones, 85% of them singletons; the top ten hold approximately 7.6%. Sample: peripheral blood. The receptors originated from a human donor in a cohort sampled during active COVID-19. Each CDR3 is given with its conserved first and last residue. The D gene is left open where the match is weak. Expanded clones are given a class, and other clones once, few, many or no size at all.

d_gene: TRBD2
v_gene: TRBV30
abundance: .
j_gene: TRBJ2-7
CDR3aa: CAWRKSGVYEQYF
CDR3nt: TGTGCCTGGAGGAAGAGCGGGGTTTACGAGCAGTACTTC

d_gene: .
v_gene: TRBV5-1
abundance: .
j_gene: TRBJ2-2
CDR3aa: CASSSGVNTGELFF
CDR3nt: TGCGCCAGCAGCTCGGGGGTGAACACCGGGGAGCTGTTTTTT

d_gene: TRBD1
v_gene: TRBV29-1
abundance: .
j_gene: TRBJ1-2
CDR3aa: CSVEGDRVGYTF
CDR3nt: TGCAGCGTTGAAGGGGACAGGGTAGGCTACACCTTC

d_gene: TRBD1
v_gene: TRBV10-2
abundance: .
j_gene: TRBJ1-2
CDR3aa: CASSTGTATHGYTF
CDR3nt: TGCGCCAGCAGTACGGGGACAGCTACCCATGGCTACACCTTC

d_gene: .
v_gene: TRBV5-1
abundance: once
j_gene: TRBJ2-3
CDR3aa: CASSWGDAPGDTQYF
CDR3nt: TGCGCCAGCAGCTGGGGGGACGCGCCGGGAGATACGCAGTATTTT

d_gene: .
v_gene: TRBV10-3
abundance: .
j_gene: TRBJ1-2
CDR3aa: CAISESDRPNYGYTF
CDR3nt: TGTGCCATCAGTGAGAGTGACAGGCCTAACTATGGCTACACCTTC

d_gene: TRBD2
v_gene: TRBV5-1
abundance: .
j_gene: TRBJ2-1
CDR3aa: CASSLETSGIPIGEQFF
CDR3nt: TGCGCCAGCAGCTTGGAGACTAGCGGGATCCCCATAGGTGAGCAGTTCTTC

d_gene: .
v_gene: TRBV20-1
abundance: .
j_gene: TRBJ1-1
CDR3aa: CSARGETEAFF
CDR3nt: TGCAGTGCTAGAGGGGAGACTGAAGCTTTCTTT

d_gene: .
v_gene: TRBV10-3
abundance: .
j_gene: TRBJ2-7
CDR3aa: CAISESRGKGYEQYF
CDR3nt: TGTGCCATCAGTGAGTCCCGGGGGAAAGGGTACGAGCAGTACTTC

d_gene: TRBD2
v_gene: TRBV7-9
abundance: .
j_gene: TRBJ2-1
CDR3aa: CASILAGASYNEQFF
CDR3nt: TGTGCCAGCATCTTAGCGGGGGCCTCCTACAATGAGCAGTTCTTC

d_gene: .
v_gene: TRBV5-6
abundance: .
j_gene: TRBJ2-7
CDR3aa: CASSLATSPYEQYF
CDR3nt: TGTGCCAGCAGCTTGGCAACTTCCCCCTACGAGCAGTACTTC

d_gene: .
v_gene: TRBV27
abundance: .
j_gene: TRBJ1-2
CDR3aa: CASSFSAPFEWTDNYGYTF
CDR3nt: TGTGCCAGCAGTTTTTCGGCCCCGTTTGAGTGGACTGATAACTATGGCTACACCTTC

d_gene: .
v_gene: TRBV7-3
abundance: .
j_gene: TRBJ1-3
CDR3aa: CASSFTGSFSGNTIYF
CDR3nt: TGTGCCAGCAGCTTCACAGGTTCATTCTCTGGAAACACCATATATTTT

d_gene: TRBD1
v_gene: TRBV27
abundance: .
j_gene: TRBJ2-7
CDR3aa: CASTGQGRREQYF
CDR3nt: TGTGCCAGCACGGGACAGGGGCGTCGCGAGCAGTACTTC

d_gene: TRBD2
v_gene: TRBV7-3
abundance: once
j_gene: TRBJ2-1
CDR3aa: CASSLAGGTDEQFF
CDR3nt: TGTGCCAGCAGCTTGGCGGGGGGCACCGATGAGCAGTTCTTC

d_gene: .
v_gene: TRBV20-1
abundance: .
j_gene: TRBJ2-7
CDR3aa: CSALQGYEQYF
CDR3nt: TGCAGTGCTCTCCAGGGTTACGAGCAGTACTTC

d_gene: TRBD2
v_gene: TRBV10-2
abundance: .
j_gene: TRBJ2-2
CDR3aa: CASSELAGTGELFF
CDR3nt: TGCGCCAGCAGTGAACTAGCGGGGACCGGGGAGCTGTTTTTT

d_gene: .
v_gene: TRBV6-4
abundance: .
j_gene: TRBJ1-1
CDR3aa: CASSRDLNTEAFF
CDR3nt: TGTGCCAGCAGTCGGGATTTGAACACTGAAGCTTTCTTT

d_gene: .
v_gene: TRBV12-3/TRBV12-4
abundance: .
j_gene: TRBJ2-1
CDR3aa: CASSWGDEQFF
CDR3nt: TGTGCCAGCAGTTGGGGGGATGAGCAGTTCTTC

d_gene: .
v_gene: TRBV6-5
abundance: .
j_gene: TRBJ1-6
CDR3aa: CASTARKESSPLHF
CDR3nt: TGTGCCAGCACCGCCCGGAAGGAGAGTTCACCCCTCCACTTT

d_gene: TRBD1
v_gene: TRBV5-6
abundance: .
j_gene: TRBJ1-2
CDR3aa: CASSLGAGGGYGYTF
CDR3nt: TGTGCCAGCAGCTTGGGGGCAGGGGGCGGGTATGGCTACACCTTC

d_gene: .
v_gene: TRBV10-3
abundance: .
j_gene: TRBJ1-6
CDR3aa: CAISDRQIDNSPLHF
CDR3nt: TGTGCCATCAGTGACCGACAGATCGATAATTCACCCCTCCACTTT

d_gene: .
v_gene: TRBV6-1
abundance: once
j_gene: TRBJ2-1
CDR3aa: CASRMDSSYNEQFF
CDR3nt: TGTGCCAGCAGGATGGACAGCTCCTACAATGAGCAGTTCTTC

d_gene: .
v_gene: TRBV6-5
abundance: .
j_gene: TRBJ1-3
CDR3aa: CASSLRVPGNTIYF
CDR3nt: TGTGCCAGCAGTTTACGGGTCCCTGGAAACACCATATATTTT

d_gene: .
v_gene: TRBV24-1
abundance: .
j_gene: TRBJ2-3
CDR3aa: CATSPPLVFDTQYF
CDR3nt: TGTGCCACCAGCCCCCCACTAGTTTTCGATACGCAGTATTTT

d_gene: .
v_gene: TRBV6-2/TRBV6-3
abundance: .
j_gene: TRBJ2-7
CDR3aa: CASSSARIEQYF
CDR3nt: TGTGCCAGCAGTTCCGCCAGGATCGAGCAGTACTTC

d_gene: .
v_gene: TRBV6-5
abundance: .
j_gene: TRBJ2-3
CDR3aa: CASKFSQGTDTQYF
CDR3nt: TGTGCCAGCAAGTTCAGTCAGGGGACAGATACGCAGTATTTT

d_gene: .
v_gene: TRBV2
abundance: few
j_gene: TRBJ1-5
CDR3aa: CASRQGNQPQHF
CDR3nt: TGTGCCAGCAGACAGGGTAATCAGCCCCAGCATTTT

d_gene: .
v_gene: TRBV7-5
abundance: .
j_gene: TRBJ2-7
CDR3aa: CVRSPREGASYEQYF
CDR3nt: TGTGTCAGAAGCCCCCGGGAGGGGGCCTCCTACGAGCAGTACTTC

d_gene: .
v_gene: TRBV27
abundance: once
j_gene: TRBJ2-1
CDR3aa: CASSLQDYSYNEQFF
CDR3nt: TGTGCCAGCAGTTTACAGGATTACTCCTACAATGAGCAGTTCTTC

d_gene: TRBD1
v_gene: TRBV13
abundance: .
j_gene: TRBJ2-5
CDR3aa: CASRPTGTGGQTQYF
CDR3nt: TGTGCCAGCAGACCCACCGGGACAGGGGGCCAGACCCAGTACTTC

d_gene: .
v_gene: TRBV24-1
abundance: .
j_gene: TRBJ1-1
CDR3aa: CATSGWSTEAFF
CDR3nt: TGTGCCACCAGTGGGTGGAGCACTGAAGCTTTCTTT

d_gene: TRBD1
v_gene: TRBV7-9
abundance: .
j_gene: TRBJ1-2
CDR3aa: CASSLGGTANYGYTF
CDR3nt: TGTGCCAGCAGCTTAGGGGGGACAGCTAACTATGGCTACACCTTC

d_gene: TRBD1
v_gene: TRBV5-6
abundance: few
j_gene: TRBJ1-6
CDR3aa: CASTAGTGGAVVRSPLHF
CDR3nt: TGTGCCAGCACCGCCGGGACAGGGGGCGCGGTAGTTAGGTCACCCCTCCACTTT

d_gene: .
v_gene: TRBV7-8
abundance: .
j_gene: TRBJ2-2
CDR3aa: CASSYDLNTGELFF
CDR3nt: TGTGCCAGCAGCTATGACTTGAACACCGGGGAGCTGTTTTTT

d_gene: .
v_gene: TRBV19
abundance: .
j_gene: TRBJ2-5
CDR3aa: CASGYRNEETQYF
CDR3nt: TGTGCCAGTGGTTACAGAAATGAAGAGACCCAGTACTTC

d_gene: .
v_gene: TRBV28
abundance: .
j_gene: TRBJ2-7
CDR3aa: CASSSFRISYEQYF
CDR3nt: TGTGCCAGCAGTTCCTTCAGAATCTCCTACGAGCAGTACTTC

d_gene: TRBD2
v_gene: TRBV19
abundance: .
j_gene: TRBJ2-1
CDR3aa: CASSGTSGNEQFF
CDR3nt: TGTGCCAGTAGCGGGACTAGCGGCAATGAGCAGTTCTTC

d_gene: .
v_gene: TRBV5-1
abundance: once
j_gene: TRBJ2-2
CDR3aa: CASQDKSNTGELFF
CDR3nt: TGCGCCAGCCAAGACAAGTCGAACACCGGGGAGCTGTTTTTT

d_gene: .
v_gene: TRBV3-1/TRBV3-2
abundance: .
j_gene: TRBJ1-6
CDR3aa: CASSQVFRQLNSPLHF
CDR3nt: TGTGCCAGCAGCCAAGTATTTAGACAGCTAAATTCACCCCTCCACTTT

d_gene: TRBD1
v_gene: TRBV7-7
abundance: .
j_gene: TRBJ2-5
CDR3aa: CASSGTGFGETQYF
CDR3nt: TGTGCCAGCAGCGGGACAGGGTTTGGGGAGACCCAGTACTTC

d_gene: .
v_gene: TRBV5-6
abundance: .
j_gene: TRBJ1-1
CDR3aa: CASSYRRGNTEAFF
CDR3nt: TGTGCCAGCAGCTATCGAAGGGGGAACACTGAAGCTTTCTTT

d_gene: .
v_gene: TRBV2
abundance: .
j_gene: TRBJ1-1
CDR3aa: CASRGEDTEAFF
CDR3nt: TGTGCCAGCAGGGGAGAGGACACTGAAGCTTTCTTT

d_gene: TRBD2
v_gene: TRBV30
abundance: .
j_gene: TRBJ2-1
CDR3aa: CASGLAGGKQFF
CDR3nt: TGTGCCTCGGGACTAGCGGGGGGAAAGCAGTTCTTC

d_gene: .
v_gene: TRBV3-1/TRBV3-2
abundance: few
j_gene: TRBJ2-2
CDR3aa: CASSQGQHGELFF
CDR3nt: TGTGCCAGCAGCCAAGGACAACACGGGGAGCTGTTTTTT